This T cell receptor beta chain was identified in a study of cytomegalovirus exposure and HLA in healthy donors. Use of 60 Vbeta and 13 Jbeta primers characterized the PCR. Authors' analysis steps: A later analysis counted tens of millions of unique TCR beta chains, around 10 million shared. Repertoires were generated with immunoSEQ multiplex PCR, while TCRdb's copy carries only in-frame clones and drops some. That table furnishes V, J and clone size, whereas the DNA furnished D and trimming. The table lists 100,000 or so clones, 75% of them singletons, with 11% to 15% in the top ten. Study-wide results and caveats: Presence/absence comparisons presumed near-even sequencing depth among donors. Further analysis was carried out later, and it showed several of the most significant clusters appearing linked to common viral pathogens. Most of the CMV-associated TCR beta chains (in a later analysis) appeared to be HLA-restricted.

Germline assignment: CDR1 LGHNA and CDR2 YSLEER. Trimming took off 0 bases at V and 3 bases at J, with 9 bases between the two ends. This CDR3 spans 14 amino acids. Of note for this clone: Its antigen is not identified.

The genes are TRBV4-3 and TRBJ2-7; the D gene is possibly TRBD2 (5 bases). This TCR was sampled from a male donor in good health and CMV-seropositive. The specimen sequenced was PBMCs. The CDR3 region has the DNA TGCGCCAGCAGCCAAGAGTCGGGGAACTACGAGCAGTACTTC. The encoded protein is CASSQESGNYEQYF.